This T cell receptor (beta chain) is from a study of control samples from healthy donors and cancer patients. Profiling relied on immunoSEQ multiplex PCR, and the TCRdb table lists in-frame clones only, not all of them. The sample consists of roughly 130,000 clones, about 92% of them appearing once. V was trimmed by 2 bases and J by 4 bases, leaving 18 bases between them. The CDR3 sequence is 16 residues long. From germline, CDR1 is MNHEY and CDR2 SVGEGT. The chain carries TRBV6-2 or TRBV6-3 and TRBJ2-7, with D possibly being TRBD2 (7 bases). Sequencing input: PBMCs. The clonotype originates from a man aged 45-60 years with head and neck cancer. CDR3 sequence: CASSYGTGGGLYEQYF. CDR3 bases: TGTGCCAGCAGTTACGGAACTGGAGGGGGACTATACGAGCAGTACTTC.